This TCR beta chain emerged from a study of a mutant IDH1 vaccine in newly diagnosed glioma. For the study at large: Treated patients had a mean age of roughly 39 years and an approximately 62% male, roughly 40% female split.

A word on this clone: Antigen specificity is unknown.

Time point in this sample: week 47, end of study. Topical imiquimod accompanied each vaccine dose, which consisted of 300 ug of mutant IDH1 20-mer peptide. Each patient was administered eight vaccinations, scheduled in weeks 1, 3, 5, 7, 11, 15, 19 and 23. The CDR3 is 18 residues long. CDR1 is SGHRS, CDR2 YFSETQ, per germline. The ends lost 4 bases at V and 2 bases at J; junction bases unmatched: 12. Data came from immunoSEQ multiplex PCR; TCRdb stores just in-frame clones and leaves some out. This sample has over 30,000 clones; about nine tenths occur once, and the top ten carry 5.1%. Sample: PBMCs, taken from a glioma patient whose treatment included an IDH1 peptide vaccine. The clonotype originates from a woman aged 40 to 50 with glioma. This chain joins TRBV5-1 and TRBJ2-5; 12 bases match TRBD2. This CDR3 reads CASSTKGLAGRGQETQYF. CDR3 coding DNA: TGCGCCAGCAGCACAAAAGGACTAGCGGGGAGAGGGCAAGAGACCCAGTACTTC. Supplemented by reference TRBV5-1 and TRBJ2-5, the full variable domain reads KAGVTQTPRYLIKTRGQQVTLSCSPISGHRSVSWYQQTPGQGLQFLFEYFSETQRNKGNFPGRFSGRQFSNSRSEMNVSTLELGDSALYLCASSTKGLAGRGQETQYFGPGTRLLVL.